This entry lists 11 T cell receptor beta chains sequenced from one sample in a study of human T cells and chemical hapten exposure. Researchers extracted total RNA from unfractionated whole blood. TCRdb fed the 5' RACE reads into MiXCR, producing one record per CDR3 protein. The sample lists some 150,000 distinct CDR3 sequences, roughly 4% occurring once. The receptors originated from a female donor in good health.

The table lists this clonotype with many counts. This chain connects TRBV27 to TRBJ2-7; D may be TRBD2 (5 bases). This CDR3 region has 14 residues. Germline V gene lookup returns CDR1 MNHEY and CDR2 SMNVEV (reference sequence). V was cut by 3 bases and J by 2 bases, with 11 bases left in between. CDR3 region: CASSLQDGTYEQYF. CDR3 bases: TGTGCCAGCAGTTTGCAGGACGGGACCTACGAGCAGTACTTC.

The chain carries TRBV5-4 and TRBJ2-4; D ambiguous. CDR1 is SGHNT, CDR2 YYREEE, per germline (reference sequence). The V end was cut by 9 bases, the J end by 7 bases, with 20 bases between. The CDR3 consists of 14 residues. The CDR3 bases are TGTGCCACGCAGAGCAAGGATCCTCCGAACATTCAGTACTTC. Protein product: CATQSKDPPNIQYF.

This clonotype was observed at least ten times. V gene TRBV7-9 combines with J gene TRBJ2-7, with TRBD2 identical over 10 bases. With 3 bases clipped from V and 5 bases from J, the junction kept 7 bases outside the gene matches. The germline CDR1 and CDR2 sequences are SEHNR and FQNEAQ (reference sequence). This CDR3 is built from 15 residues. CDR3 DNA sequence: TGTGCCAGCAGCTTGGTAGCGGGGGGCCTCGACGAGCAGTACTTC. Residues: CASSLVAGGLDEQYF.

The CDR3 region is CASSRLANLEQFF. CDR3 coding DNA: TGTGCCAGCAGTAGACTAGCAAATCTTGAGCAGTTCTTC. The chain recombines TRBV2 with TRBJ2-1, with TRBD2 matching over 7 bases. The length of the CDR3 is 13 residues. The V gene end was trimmed by 5 bases and the J gene end by 9 bases; junction bases not matched to a gene: 7. Germline CDR1 is SNHLY and CDR2 is FYNNEI.

In this sample, this clonotype turned up a few times. V is TRBV3-1 and J is TRBJ2-7; D may match TRBD1 or TRBD2 (5 bases each). The length of the CDR3 is 13 residues. Germline CDR1 and CDR2: LGHDT and YNNKEL (reference sequence). Trimming stripped 1 base from V and 10 bases from J, with 14 bases between. DNA for the CDR3: TGTGCCAGCAGCCAAGCTACGGTCGGGGCCCAGTACTTC. The encoded protein is CASSQATVGAQYF.

This clonotype was observed at least ten times. The V gene is TRBV3-1, the J gene TRBJ2-3; 8 bases align to TRBD2. In germline, CDR1 is LGHDT, CDR2 YNNKEL (reference sequence). The CDR3 is 18 residues long. J gave up 2 bases and V 2 bases, and 12 bases lay outside the gene matches. The CDR3 sequence: CASSQFPSERGFTDTQYF. The CDR3, as DNA: TGTGCCAGCAGCCAATTCCCCTCGGAGCGGGGGTTCACAGATACGCAGTATTTT.

This clonotype was detected ten times or more. V and J are TRBV28 and TRBJ1-1; maybe TRBD1 (5 bases). CDR3 length: 16 amino acids. The V end was cut by 5 bases, the J end by 4 bases, with 20 bases between. Looked up from germline, CDR1 is MDHEN and CDR2 is SYDVKM. CDR3 amino acids: CASSTRDGSKGTEAFF. The CDR3 coding sequence is TGTGCCAGCAGTACACGGGACGGTTCGAAGGGCACTGAAGCTTTCTTT. Using reference TRBV28 and TRBJ1-1 for the parts outside the CDR3, the full variable domain is DVKVTQSSRYLVKRTGEKVFLECVQDMDHENMFWYRQDPGLGLRLIYFSYDVKMKEKGDIPEGYSVSREKKERFSLILESASTNQTSMYLCASSTRDGSKGTEAFFGQGTRLTVV.

This clonotype was counted many times. The chain employs TRBV12-3 or TRBV12-4 and TRBJ1-6; 7 bases align to TRBD1. V was pared by 6 bases and J by 6 bases, with 5 bases of the junction left unmatched. The CDR3 runs to 14 residues. CDR3 sequence reads: CASRQGTVNSPLHF. CDR3 sequence (DNA): TGTGCCAGCAGACAAGGGACAGTTAATTCACCCCTCCACTTT.

This clonotype came up many times. Germline and junction disagree at one end, which may indicate a read error. The chain recombines TRBV20-1 with TRBJ2-3; 12 nucleotides match TRBD2. Germline CDR1 DFQATT, CDR2 SNEGSKA (reference sequence). CDR3 length: 11 amino acids. The CDR3 sequence is CSASTSGGTFF. CDR3 DNA: TGCAGTGCTAGCACTAGCGGGGGGACCTTTTTT.

This clonotype was detected many times. This chain links TRBV14 with TRBJ1-2; D not certain. The ends were cut back, 5 bases at V and 5 bases at J, with 24 bases in the middle. The CDR3 has 17 residues. Germline values: CDR1 SGHDN, CDR2 FVKESK. The CDR3 region has the DNA TGTGCCAGCAGCGCAAGGCCTGGAGCTTTGCTTGGGTATGGCTACACCTTC. As protein: CASSARPGALLGYGYTF.

In its sample, this clonotype was seen many times. V gene TRBV7-9 combines with J gene TRBJ1-4, with TRBD1 matching 8 bases. The CDR3 has 15 residues. Germline V lookup: CDR1 SEHNR, CDR2 FQNEAQ (reference sequence). Trimming cost V 2 bases and J 4 bases; bases outside gene matches: 3. CDR3 sequence (DNA): TGTGCCAGCAGCTTAATGACAGGGGTTAATGAAAAACTGTTTTTT. Its translation is CASSLMTGVNEKLFF.